Below are 7 T cell receptor beta chains sequenced from a single sample in a study of OX40 agonist ivuxolimab in advanced cancers. Produced via immunoSEQ multiplex PCR; TCRdb's table is partial and in-frame only. The table lists about 60,000 clones, less than 90% of them singletons, with roughly 0.66% in the top ten. The specimen comprised CD4+ or CD8+ T cells sorted from blood, sampled in a trial of the OX40 agonist ivuxolimab. These receptors originate from an adult with an advanced solid tumor such as melanoma, head and neck, liver or kidney cancer.

This chain joins TRBV2 and TRBJ1-5; the D gene is possibly TRBD1 (6 bases). Trimming removed 4 bases at V and 1 base at J, with 14 bases between. The CDR3 spans 16 residues. Germline V gives CDR1 SNHLY, CDR2 FYNNEI. The CDR3 here is CASSGGGGVSNQPQHF. Here the CDR3 DNA reads TGTGCCAGCAGTGGGGGAGGGGGGGTCAGCAATCAGCCCCAGCATTTT.

This chain connects TRBV30 to TRBJ1-2, with D possibly TRBD1 on 6 matching bases. The germline V gene has CDR1 GTSNPN and CDR2 SVGIG (reference sequence). V was clipped by 4 bases and J by 5 bases, with 23 bases between them. CDR3 length equals 16 residues. The CDR3 region has the DNA TGTGCCTGGAACCCTCGGGACACATTAGAGGGGTATGGCTACACCTTC. Amino acids: CAWNPRDTLEGYGYTF.

The chain couples TRBV10-3 to TRBJ1-1; TRBD1 matches 12 bases. V was pared by 5 bases and J by 2 bases, with 6 bases of the junction left unmatched. This CDR3 has 16 amino acids. Germline assignment: CDR1 ENHRY and CDR2 SYGVKD. The CDR3 coding sequence is TGTGCCATCAGTAACCGGGACAGGGGGCTCAACACTGAAGCTTTCTTT. Amino acid sequence: CAISNRDRGLNTEAFF.

This clone was observed once. The chain uses TRBV29-1 and TRBJ2-3, with 12 bases that match TRBD2. J gave up 6 bases and V 7 bases, and 8 bases lay outside the gene matches. The length of the CDR3 is 14 residues. Germline lookup yields CDR1 SQVTM and CDR2 ANQGSEA. Here the CDR3 reads CSAGLAGSGDTQYF. DNA of the CDR3: TGCAGCGCGGGACTAGCGGGCAGCGGGGATACGCAGTATTTT.

The rearrangement links TRBV2 to TRBJ1-1; TRBD1 aligns across 7 bases. This CDR3 region has 15 residues. Germline trimming cut 6 bases from V and 5 bases from J; bases unmatched to any gene: 12. From germline, CDR1 is SNHLY and CDR2 FYNNEI. The CDR3 loop reads CASRLGQPLGTEAFF. In DNA, the CDR3 is TGTGCCAGCAGGCTGGGACAGCCTCTGGGAACTGAAGCTTTCTTT.

This clone was recorded only once. This CDR3 is also generated by other DNA sequences in the sample. J is TRBJ1-1 and V is TRBV19, with 8 positions matching TRBD1. Per the germline V gene, CDR1 is LNHDA and CDR2 is SQIVND (reference sequence). The CDR3 runs to 13 residues. J lost 5 bases, V lost 5 bases, and 4 bases had no gene match. The CDR3 DNA is TGTGCCAGTAGTGCTGGACAGGGAACTGAAGCTTTCTTT. The encoded protein is CASSAGQGTEAFF.

The sample holds one count of this clone. The chain has TRBV4-1 and TRBJ2-3; D call uncertain. The CDR3 is 13 residues long. V lost 3 bases to trimming and J lost 3 bases, with 7 bases between them. The V gene's germline CDR1 is MGHRA and CDR2 YSYEKL. The CDR3 nucleotides are TGCGCCAGCAGCCAGGTGTCTACAGATACGCAGTATTTT. Protein product: CASSQVSTDTQYF.